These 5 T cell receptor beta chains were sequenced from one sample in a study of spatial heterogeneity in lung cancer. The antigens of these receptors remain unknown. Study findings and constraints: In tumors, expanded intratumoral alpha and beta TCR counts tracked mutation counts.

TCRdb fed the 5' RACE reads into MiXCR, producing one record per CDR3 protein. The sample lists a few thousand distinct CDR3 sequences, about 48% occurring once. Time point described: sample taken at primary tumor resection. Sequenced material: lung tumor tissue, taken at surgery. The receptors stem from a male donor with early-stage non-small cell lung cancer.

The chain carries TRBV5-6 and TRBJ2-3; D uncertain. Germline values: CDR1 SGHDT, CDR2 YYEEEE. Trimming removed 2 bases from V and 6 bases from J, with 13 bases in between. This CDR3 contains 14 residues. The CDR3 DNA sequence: TGTGCCAGCAGCTTTGGCTATGCCCCCGATACGCAGTATTTT. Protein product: CASSFGYAPDTQYF.

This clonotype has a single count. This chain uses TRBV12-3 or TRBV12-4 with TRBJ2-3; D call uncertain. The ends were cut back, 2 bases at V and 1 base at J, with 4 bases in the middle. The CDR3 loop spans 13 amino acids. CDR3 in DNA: TGTGCCAGCAGTTTACAGCGCACAGATACGCAGTATTTT. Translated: CASSLQRTDTQYF.

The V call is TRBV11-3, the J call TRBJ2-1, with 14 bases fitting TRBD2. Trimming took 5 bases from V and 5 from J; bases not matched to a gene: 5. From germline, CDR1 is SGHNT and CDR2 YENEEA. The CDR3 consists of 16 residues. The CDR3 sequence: CASSREGLAGDNEQFF. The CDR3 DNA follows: TGTGCCAGCAGCCGAGAGGGACTAGCGGGGGACAATGAGCAGTTCTTC.

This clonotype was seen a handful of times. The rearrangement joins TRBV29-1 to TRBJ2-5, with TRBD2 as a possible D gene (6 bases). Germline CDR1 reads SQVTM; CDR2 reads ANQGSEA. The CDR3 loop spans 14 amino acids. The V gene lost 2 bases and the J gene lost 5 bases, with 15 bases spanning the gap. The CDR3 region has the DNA TGCAGCGTTGAATCGCCAGGAGGAGGGGAGACCCAGTACTTC. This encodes CSVESPGGGETQYF.

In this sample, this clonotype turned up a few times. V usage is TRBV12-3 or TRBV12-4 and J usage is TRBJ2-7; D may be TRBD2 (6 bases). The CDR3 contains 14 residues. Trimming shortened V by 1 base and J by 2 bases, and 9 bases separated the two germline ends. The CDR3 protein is CASSLGGDTYEQYF. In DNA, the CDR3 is TGTGCCAGCAGTTTAGGGGGGGATACCTACGAGCAGTACTTC.